Following are 3 T cell receptor beta chains from one sample sequenced in a study of identical twins. TCRdb reanalysed the 5' RACE reads using MiXCR and keeps one entry per CDR3 protein. The data contain about 700,000 distinct CDR3 sequences, around 6.1% of them singletons. Material: naive T cells sorted from blood. The receptors derive from a man between 18 and 35 years old in good health.

This clonotype was counted between two and nine times. This chain links TRBV27 with TRBJ2-7; perhaps TRBD2 as D (6 bases). Deletions cut 5 bases from V and 0 bases from J, with 17 bases between. The CDR3 is 16 residues long. The V gene's germline CDR1 is MNHEY and CDR2 SMNVEV (reference sequence). The CDR3: CASSRGSGGRSYEQYF. The CDR3 nucleotides read TGTGCCAGCAGTCGGGGGAGTGGCGGACGCTCCTACGAGCAGTACTTC.

This clonotype was recorded at least ten times. The chain employs TRBV6-2 or TRBV6-3 and TRBJ2-1; 9 nucleotides agree with TRBD1. CDR1 MNHEY and CDR2 SVGEGT come from the germline V gene. The V gene end was trimmed by 6 bases and the J gene end by 9 bases; junction bases not matched to a gene: 21. The CDR3 runs 18 residues. CDR3 nucleotides: TGTGCCAGCAGACCCTACGAGATCGGGACAGGGTACGTGGGTGAGCAGTTCTTC. Protein sequence: CASRPYEIGTGYVGEQFF.

The chain is built from TRBV6-6 and TRBJ2-7, with a tentative D call TRBD2 (5 bases). V was cut by 4 bases and J by 3 bases, with 10 bases left in between. The germline CDR1 and CDR2 sequences are MNHNY and SVGAGI (reference sequence). The CDR3 sequence is 13 residues long. CDR3 loop: CASSSGLGYEQYV. In DNA, the CDR3 is TGTGCCAGCAGTTCCGGACTGGGCTACGAGCAGTACGTC.